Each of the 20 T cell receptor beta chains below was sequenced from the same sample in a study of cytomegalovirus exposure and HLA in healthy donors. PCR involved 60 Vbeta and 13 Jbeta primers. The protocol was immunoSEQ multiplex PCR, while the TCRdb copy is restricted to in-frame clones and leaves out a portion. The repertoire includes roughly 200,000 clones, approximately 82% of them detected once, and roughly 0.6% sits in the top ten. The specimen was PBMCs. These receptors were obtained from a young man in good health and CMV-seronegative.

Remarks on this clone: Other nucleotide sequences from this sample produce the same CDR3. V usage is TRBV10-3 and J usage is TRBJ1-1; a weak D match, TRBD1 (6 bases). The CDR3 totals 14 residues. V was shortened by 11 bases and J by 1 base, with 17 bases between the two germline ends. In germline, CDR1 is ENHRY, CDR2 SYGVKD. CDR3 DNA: TGTGCCGCCCGCCCGGCAGGGGCGAACACTGAAGCTTTCTTT. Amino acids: CAARPAGANTEAFF.

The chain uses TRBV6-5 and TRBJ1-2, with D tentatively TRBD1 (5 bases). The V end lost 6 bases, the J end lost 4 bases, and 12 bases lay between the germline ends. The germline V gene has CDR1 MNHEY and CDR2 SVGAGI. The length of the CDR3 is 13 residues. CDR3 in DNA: TGTGCCAGCAGGGGGGGAGAAGGCTATGGCTACACCTTC. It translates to CASRGGEGYGYTF.

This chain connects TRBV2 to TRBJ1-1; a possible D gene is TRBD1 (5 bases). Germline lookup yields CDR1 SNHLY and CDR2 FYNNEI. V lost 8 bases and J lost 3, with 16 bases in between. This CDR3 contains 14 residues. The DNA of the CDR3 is TGTGCCAGCTGGGGCCTTCGTCCCGACACTGAAGCTTTCTTT. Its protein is CASWGLRPDTEAFF.

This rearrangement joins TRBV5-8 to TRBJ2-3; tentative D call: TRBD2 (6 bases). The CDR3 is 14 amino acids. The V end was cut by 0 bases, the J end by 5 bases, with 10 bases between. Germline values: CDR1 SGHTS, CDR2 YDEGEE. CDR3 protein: CASSLGGVKDTQYF. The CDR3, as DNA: TGTGCCAGCAGCTTGGGGGGGGTGAAAGATACGCAGTATTTT.

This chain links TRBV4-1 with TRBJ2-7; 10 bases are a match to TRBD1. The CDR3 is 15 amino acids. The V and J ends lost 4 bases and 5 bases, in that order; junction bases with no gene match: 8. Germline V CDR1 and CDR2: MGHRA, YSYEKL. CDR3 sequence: CASSLIPGTGDEQYF. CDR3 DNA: TGCGCCAGCAGCCTAATTCCTGGGACAGGGGACGAGCAGTACTTC.

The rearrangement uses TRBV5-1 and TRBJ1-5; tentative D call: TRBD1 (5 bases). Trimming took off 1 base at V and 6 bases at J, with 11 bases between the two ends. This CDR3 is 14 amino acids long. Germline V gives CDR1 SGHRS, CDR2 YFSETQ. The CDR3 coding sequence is TGCGCCAGCAGCTTGAGGGGAGGATTTCAGCCCCAGCATTTT. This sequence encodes CASSLRGGFQPQHF.

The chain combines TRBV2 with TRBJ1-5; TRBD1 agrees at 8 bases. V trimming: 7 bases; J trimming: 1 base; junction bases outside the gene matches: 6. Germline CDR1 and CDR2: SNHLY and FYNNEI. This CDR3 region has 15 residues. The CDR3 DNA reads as TGTGCCAGCAATCGACAGGGGTGGAGCAATCAGCCCCAGCATTTT. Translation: CASNRQGWSNQPQHF.

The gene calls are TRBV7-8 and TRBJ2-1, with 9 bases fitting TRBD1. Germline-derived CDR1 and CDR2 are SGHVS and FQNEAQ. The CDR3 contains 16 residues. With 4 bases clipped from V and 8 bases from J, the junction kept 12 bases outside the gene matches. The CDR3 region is CASSSFPGQGTYEQFF. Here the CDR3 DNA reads TGTGCCAGCAGCTCCTTCCCCGGACAGGGGACGTATGAGCAGTTCTTC.

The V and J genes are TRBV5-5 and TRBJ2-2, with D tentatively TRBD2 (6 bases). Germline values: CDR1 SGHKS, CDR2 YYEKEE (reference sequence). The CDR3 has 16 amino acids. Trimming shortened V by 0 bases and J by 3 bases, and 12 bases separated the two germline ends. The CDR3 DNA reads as TGTGCCAGCAGCTTGGTGGCGGGAATGGACACCGGGGAGCTGTTTTTT. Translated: CASSLVAGMDTGELFF.

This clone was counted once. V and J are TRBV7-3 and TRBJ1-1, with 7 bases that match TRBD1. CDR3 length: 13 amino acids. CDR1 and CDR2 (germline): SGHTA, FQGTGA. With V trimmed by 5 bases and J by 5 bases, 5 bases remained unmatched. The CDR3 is CASSIDRDTEAFF. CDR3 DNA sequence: TGTGCCAGCAGCATTGACAGGGATACTGAAGCTTTCTTT.

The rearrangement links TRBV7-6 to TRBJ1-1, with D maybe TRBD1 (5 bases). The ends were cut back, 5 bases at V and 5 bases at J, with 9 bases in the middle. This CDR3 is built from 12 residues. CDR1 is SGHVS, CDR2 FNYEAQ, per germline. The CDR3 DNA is TGTGCCAGCAGCCCGGGGGGGACTGAAGCTTTCTTT. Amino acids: CASSPGGTEAFF.

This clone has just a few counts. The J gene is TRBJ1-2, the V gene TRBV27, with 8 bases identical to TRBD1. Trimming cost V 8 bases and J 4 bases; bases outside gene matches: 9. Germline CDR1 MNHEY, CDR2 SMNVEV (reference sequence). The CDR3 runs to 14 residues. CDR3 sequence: CASHPRGQAYGYTF. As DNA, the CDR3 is TGTGCCAGCCATCCCCGGGGACAGGCCTATGGCTACACCTTC.

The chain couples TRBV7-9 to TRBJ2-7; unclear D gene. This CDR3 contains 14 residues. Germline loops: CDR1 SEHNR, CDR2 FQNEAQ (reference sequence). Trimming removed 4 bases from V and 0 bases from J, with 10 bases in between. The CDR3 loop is CASSSTSSSYEQYF. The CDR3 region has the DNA TGTGCCAGCAGCTCTACTTCTTCCTCCTACGAGCAGTACTTC.

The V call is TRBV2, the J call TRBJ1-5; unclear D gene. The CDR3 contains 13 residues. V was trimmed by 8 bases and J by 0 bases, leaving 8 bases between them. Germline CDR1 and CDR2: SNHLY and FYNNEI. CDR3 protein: CASSRVSNQPQHF. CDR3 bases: TGTGCCAGCTCGAGGGTTAGCAATCAGCCCCAGCATTTT.

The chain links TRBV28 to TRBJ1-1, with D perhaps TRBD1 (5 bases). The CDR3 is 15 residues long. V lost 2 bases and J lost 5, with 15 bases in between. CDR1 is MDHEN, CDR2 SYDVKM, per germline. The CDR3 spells CASSLMERQGTEAFF. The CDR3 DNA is TGTGCCAGCAGTTTAATGGAACGGCAGGGAACTGAAGCTTTCTTT.

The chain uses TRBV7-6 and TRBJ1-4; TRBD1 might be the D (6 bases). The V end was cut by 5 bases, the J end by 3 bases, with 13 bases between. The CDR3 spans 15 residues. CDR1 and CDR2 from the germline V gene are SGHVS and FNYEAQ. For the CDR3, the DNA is TGTGCCAGCAGCCCCTGGGAGGGGGCTAATGAAAAACTGTTTTTT. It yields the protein CASSPWEGANEKLFF.

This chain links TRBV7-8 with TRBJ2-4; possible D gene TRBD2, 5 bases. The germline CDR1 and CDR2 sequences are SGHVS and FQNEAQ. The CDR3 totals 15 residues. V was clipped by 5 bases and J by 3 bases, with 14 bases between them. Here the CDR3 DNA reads TGTGCCAGCAGCCCCGTGGGCGAGGGCAAAAACATTCAGTACTTC. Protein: CASSPVGEGKNIQYF. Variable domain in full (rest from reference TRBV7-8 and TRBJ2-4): GAGVSQSPRYKVAKRGQDVALRCDPISGHVSLFWYQQALGQGPEFLTYFQNEAQLDKSGLPSDRFFAERPEGSVSTLKIQRTQQEDSAVYLCASSPVGEGKNIQYFGAGTRLSVL.

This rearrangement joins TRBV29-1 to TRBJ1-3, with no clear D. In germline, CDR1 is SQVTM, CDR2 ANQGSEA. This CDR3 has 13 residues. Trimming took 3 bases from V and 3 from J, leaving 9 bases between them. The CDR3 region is CSVEVTFGNTIYF. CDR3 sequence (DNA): TGCAGCGTTGAGGTGACTTTTGGAAACACCATATATTTT.

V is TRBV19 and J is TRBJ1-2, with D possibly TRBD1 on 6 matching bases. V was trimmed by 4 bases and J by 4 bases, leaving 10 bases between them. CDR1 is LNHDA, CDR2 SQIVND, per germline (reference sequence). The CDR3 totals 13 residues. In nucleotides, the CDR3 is TGTGCCAGTAGTACCGGACAGCCCTATGGCTACACCTTC. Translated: CASSTGQPYGYTF.

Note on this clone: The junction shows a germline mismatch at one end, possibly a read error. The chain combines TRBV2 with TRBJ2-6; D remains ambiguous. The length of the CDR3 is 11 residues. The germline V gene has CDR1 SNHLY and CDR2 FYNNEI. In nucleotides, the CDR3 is TGTGCCAGCAGCGATCAACAAGTGCCTAGTTTC. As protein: CASSDQQVPSF.